The 9 T cell receptor beta chains below all came from one sample that was sequenced in a study of cytomegalovirus exposure and HLA in healthy donors (TCRdb year 2017). The library relied on the immunoSEQ multiplex PCR assay. A mixture of 60 forward primers for TCR Vbeta segments and 13 reverse primers for TCR Jbeta segments was used in the multiplex PCR. Entries here come from immuneACCESS through TCRdb and include only in-frame sequences with V and J called. Some clones fail to appear in such tables; in the studies checked, an unresolved V gene covers under half of the shortfall, and the cause of the remainder is unknown. This sample's listing comprises more than 100,000 clones. The leading ten clones occupy approximately 3.5% of the sample. The sequencing sample was made of PBMCs. The source is a man aged 35-49 years in good health and CMV-seronegative.

The chain is built from TRBV4-1 and TRBJ2-7, with D tentatively TRBD2 (7 bases). In germline, CDR1 is MGHRA, CDR2 YSYEKL. Trimming took off 1 base at V and 6 bases at J, with 16 bases between the two ends. The CDR3 has 15 amino acids. Here the CDR3 reads CASSQGGGDLSEQYF. The CDR3, as DNA: TGCGCCAGCAGCCAAGGAGGGGGGGATTTGTCCGAGCAGTACTTC.

The rearrangement uses TRBV10-3 and TRBJ1-2; D ambiguous. Trimming stripped 7 bases from V and 3 bases from J, with 15 bases between. The CDR3 covers 14 residues. From germline, CDR1 is ENHRY and CDR2 SYGVKD. In DNA, the CDR3 is TGTGCCATCACCGACCCGAGAGGAGACTATGGCTACACCTTC. Amino acid sequence: CAITDPRGDYGYTF.

This chain connects TRBV7-9 to TRBJ2-5; 11 bases are shared with TRBD2. The germline V gene has CDR1 SEHNR and CDR2 FQNEAQ (reference sequence). The V gene end was trimmed by 1 base and the J gene end by 3 bases; junction bases not matched to a gene: 1. The CDR3 length is 15 residues. CDR3 DNA: TGTGCCAGCAGCTTAGTACTAGCGGGAGAAGAGACCCAGTACTTC. Encoded protein: CASSLVLAGEETQYF.

V usage is TRBV2 and J usage is TRBJ2-7, with TRBD1 identical over 8 bases. The germline V gene has CDR1 SNHLY and CDR2 FYNNEI. The CDR3 totals 15 residues. V lost 4 bases to trimming and J lost 6 bases; unmatched junction nucleotides: 11. Written as DNA, the CDR3 is TGTGCCAGCAGTGGGGGGACAGGAGGGCTCGTCGAGCAGTACTTC. Residues: CASSGGTGGLVEQYF.

V is TRBV6-5 and J is TRBJ1-5, with 8 bases fitting TRBD1. Germline V lookup: CDR1 MNHEY, CDR2 SVGAGI. Trimming removed 6 bases from V and 0 bases from J; junction bases left unmatched: 4. CDR3 size: 15 residues. The CDR3 spells CASRQGDFSNQPQHF. The DNA for the CDR3 is TGTGCCAGCAGACAGGGGGATTTTAGCAATCAGCCCCAGCATTTT.

The V call is TRBV10-3, the J call TRBJ2-7, with D possibly TRBD1 on 6 matching bases. Looked up from germline, CDR1 is ENHRY and CDR2 is SYGVKD. The CDR3 totals 14 residues. Trimming left V 6 bases short and J 2 bases short, with 14 bases between. CDR3 coding DNA: TGTGCCATCAGGAAGACAGGATCTACCTACGAGCAGTACTTC. It translates to CAIRKTGSTYEQYF.

V is TRBV15 and J is TRBJ1-5, with TRBD1 matching 8 bases. CDR3 length: 17 amino acids. CDR1 LNHNV and CDR2 YYDKDF come from the germline V gene (reference sequence). V lost 0 bases and J lost 5; bases outside the gene matches: 9. The CDR3 protein is CATSRDRGAGGYQPQHF. DNA of the CDR3: TGTGCCACCAGCAGAGATCGGGGCGCAGGGGGCTATCAGCCCCAGCATTTT.

The chain is built from TRBV7-9 and TRBJ2-7, with 7 bases matching TRBD2. The CDR3 runs to 17 residues. V shed 4 bases, J shed 3 bases, and the junction held 15 bases outside the gene matches. Germline lookup yields CDR1 SEHNR and CDR2 FQNEAQ (reference sequence). The CDR3 loop reads CASSSTQSGNALYEQYF. The CDR3 DNA reads TGTGCCAGCAGCTCGACACAAAGCGGGAATGCCCTCTACGAGCAGTACTTC.

This chain links TRBV10-3 with TRBJ2-5, with D perhaps matching TRBD2 (5 bases). Germline V gene sequence: CDR1 ENHRY, CDR2 SYGVKD. The CDR3 extends over 14 amino acids. V lost 4 bases, J lost 5 bases, and 14 bases lay in between. The CDR3 reads CAISGIRGLETQYF. The CDR3 nucleotides read TGTGCCATCAGTGGGATCCGGGGTCTGGAGACCCAGTACTTC.